This T cell receptor beta chain was documented in a study of Tregs in tolerant kidney transplant recipients. Whole-study context: Recipients received nonmyeloablative bone marrow transplants from related graft donors, with transient mixed chimerism.

Study-wide findings and caveats: Findings come from small patient numbers and require larger validation. Activated donor B cell expansion appeared to reveal the most relevant donor-specific TCRbeta repertoire.

CD4+CD25+CD127- Tregs, CD4+CD25- non-Tregs, CD4 and CD8 cells were sorted. Sequenced by immunoSEQ multiplex PCR; TCRdb stores in-frame clones only, minus some. The data show about 110,000 clones, around 87% seen once. The CDR3 covers 14 residues. From germline, CDR1 is SGDLS and CDR2 YYNGEE. With 0 bases clipped from V and 6 bases from J, the junction kept 2 bases outside the gene matches. In the case of this clone: Its antigen is unknown.

The genes are TRBV9 and TRBJ2-1; 8 bases fit TRBD2. This sample comprised CD4+ T cells from blood, obtained before the transplant. The sequence was obtained from a human donor who received a combined kidney and bone marrow transplant. CDR3 loop: CASSVGSGTNEQFF. In DNA, the CDR3 is TGTGCCAGCAGCGTAGGTAGCGGGACCAATGAGCAGTTCTTC.